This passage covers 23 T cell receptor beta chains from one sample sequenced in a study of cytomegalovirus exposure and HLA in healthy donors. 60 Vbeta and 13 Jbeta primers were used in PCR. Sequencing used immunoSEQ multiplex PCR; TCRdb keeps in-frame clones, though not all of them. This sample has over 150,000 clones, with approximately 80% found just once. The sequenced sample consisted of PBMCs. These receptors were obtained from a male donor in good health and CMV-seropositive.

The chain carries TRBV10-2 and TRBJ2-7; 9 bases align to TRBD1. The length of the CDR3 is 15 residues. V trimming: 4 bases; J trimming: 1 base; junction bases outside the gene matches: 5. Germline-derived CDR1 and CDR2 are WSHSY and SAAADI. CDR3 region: CASSVGTGISYEQYF. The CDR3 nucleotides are TGCGCCAGCAGTGTTGGGACAGGGATTTCCTACGAGCAGTACTTC.

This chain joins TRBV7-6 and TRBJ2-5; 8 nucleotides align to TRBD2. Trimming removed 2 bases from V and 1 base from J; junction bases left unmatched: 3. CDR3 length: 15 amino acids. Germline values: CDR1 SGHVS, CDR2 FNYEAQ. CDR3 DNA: TGTGCCAGCAGCTTATTAAGCGGGGGCCAAGAGACCCAGTACTTC. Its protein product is CASSLLSGGQETQYF.

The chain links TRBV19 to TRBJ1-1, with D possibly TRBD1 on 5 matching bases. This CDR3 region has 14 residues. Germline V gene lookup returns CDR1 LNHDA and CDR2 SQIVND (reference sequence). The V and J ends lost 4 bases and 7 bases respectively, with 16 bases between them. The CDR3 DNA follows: TGTGCCAGTAGTACCTCAGGGAAGCAGGGTGAAGCTTTCTTT. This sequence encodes CASSTSGKQGEAFF.

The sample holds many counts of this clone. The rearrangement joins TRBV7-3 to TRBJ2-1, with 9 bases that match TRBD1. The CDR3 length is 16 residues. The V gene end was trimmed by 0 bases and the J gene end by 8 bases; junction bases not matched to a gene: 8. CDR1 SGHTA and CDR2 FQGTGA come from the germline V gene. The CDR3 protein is CASSLTLGQGRDEQFF. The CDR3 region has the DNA TGTGCCAGCAGCTTAACCCTGGGACAGGGCAGGGATGAGCAGTTCTTC.

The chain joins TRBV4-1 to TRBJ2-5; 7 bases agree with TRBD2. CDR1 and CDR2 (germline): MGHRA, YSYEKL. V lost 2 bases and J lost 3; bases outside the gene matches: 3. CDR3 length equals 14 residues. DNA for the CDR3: TGCGCCAGCAGCCAACTAGCGGAAGAAGAGACCCAGTACTTC. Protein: CASSQLAEEETQYF.

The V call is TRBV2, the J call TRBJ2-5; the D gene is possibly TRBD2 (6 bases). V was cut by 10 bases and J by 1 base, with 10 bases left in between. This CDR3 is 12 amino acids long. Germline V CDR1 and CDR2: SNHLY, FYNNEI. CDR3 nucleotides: TGTGCCACTCGGGGGATCCAAGAGACCCAGTACTTC. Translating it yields CATRGIQETQYF.

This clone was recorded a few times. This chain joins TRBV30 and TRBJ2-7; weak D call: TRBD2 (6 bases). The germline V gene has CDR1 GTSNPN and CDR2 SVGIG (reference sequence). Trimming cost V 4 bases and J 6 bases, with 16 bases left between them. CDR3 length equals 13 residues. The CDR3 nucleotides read TGTGCCTGGAAGAAAGATGCGGGAACCGAGCAGTACTTC. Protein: CAWKKDAGTEQYF.

CDR3 sequence (DNA): TGTGCCAGCAGTGGGACATTGTTGGGCACAGATACGCAGTATTTT. Encoded protein: CASSGTLLGTDTQYF. The chain is built from TRBV6-1 and TRBJ2-3; TRBD1 might be the D (5 bases). The germline V gene has CDR1 MNHNS and CDR2 SASEGT. The CDR3 has 15 residues. The ends were cut back, 4 bases at V and 1 base at J, with 12 bases in the middle.

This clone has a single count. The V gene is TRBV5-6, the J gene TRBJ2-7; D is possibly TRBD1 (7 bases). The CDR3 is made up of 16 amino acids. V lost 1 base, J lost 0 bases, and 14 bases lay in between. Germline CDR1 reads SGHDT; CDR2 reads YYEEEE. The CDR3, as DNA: TGTGCCAGCAGCTTGCGGCGGGACAGTTACTCCTACGAGCAGTACTTC. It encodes CASSLRRDSYSYEQYF. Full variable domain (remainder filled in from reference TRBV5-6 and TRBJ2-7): DAGVTQSPTHLIKTRGQQVTLRCSPKSGHDTVSWYQQALGQGPQFIFQYYEEEERQRGNFPDRFSGHQFPNYSSELNVNALLLGDSALYLCASSLRRDSYSYEQYFGPGTRLTVT.

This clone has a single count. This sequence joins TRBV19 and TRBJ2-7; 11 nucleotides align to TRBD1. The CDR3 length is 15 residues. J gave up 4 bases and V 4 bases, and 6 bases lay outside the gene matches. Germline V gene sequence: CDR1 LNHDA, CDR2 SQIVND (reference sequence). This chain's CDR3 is CASSTGQGAGYEQYF. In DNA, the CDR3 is TGTGCCAGTAGTACCGGACAGGGGGCAGGGTACGAGCAGTACTTC.

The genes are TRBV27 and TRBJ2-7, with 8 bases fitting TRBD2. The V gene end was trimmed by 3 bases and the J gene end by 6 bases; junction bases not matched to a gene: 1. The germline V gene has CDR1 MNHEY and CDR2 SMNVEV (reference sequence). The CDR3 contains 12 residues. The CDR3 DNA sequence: TGTGCCAGCAGTTTCGGGGGGGGCGAGCAGTACTTC. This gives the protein CASSFGGGEQYF.

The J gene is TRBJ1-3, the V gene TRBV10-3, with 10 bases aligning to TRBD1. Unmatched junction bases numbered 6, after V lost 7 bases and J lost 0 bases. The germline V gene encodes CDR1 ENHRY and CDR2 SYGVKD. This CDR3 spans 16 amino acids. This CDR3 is CAINPGTGASGNTIYF. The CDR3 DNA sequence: TGTGCCATCAACCCCGGGACAGGGGCCTCTGGAAACACCATATATTTT.

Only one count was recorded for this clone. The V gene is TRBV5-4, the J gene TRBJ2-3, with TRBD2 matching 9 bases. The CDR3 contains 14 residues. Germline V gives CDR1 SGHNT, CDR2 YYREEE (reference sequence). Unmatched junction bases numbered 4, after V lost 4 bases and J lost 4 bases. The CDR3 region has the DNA TGTGCCAGCAGCCCGCGGGGGGGGGCAGATACGCAGTATTTT. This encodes CASSPRGGADTQYF.

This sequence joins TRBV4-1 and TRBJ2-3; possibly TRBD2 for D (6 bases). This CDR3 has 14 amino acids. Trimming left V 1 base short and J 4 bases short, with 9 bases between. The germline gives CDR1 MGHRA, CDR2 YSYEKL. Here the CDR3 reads CASSQVGGPDTQYF. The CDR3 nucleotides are TGCGCCAGCAGCCAAGTCGGGGGACCAGATACGCAGTATTTT.

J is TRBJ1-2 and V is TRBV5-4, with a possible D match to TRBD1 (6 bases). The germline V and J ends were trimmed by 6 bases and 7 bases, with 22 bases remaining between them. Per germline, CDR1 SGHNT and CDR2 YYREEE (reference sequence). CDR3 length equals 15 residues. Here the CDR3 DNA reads TGTGCCAGCAAAGGGGACCTGCCAGGGGCGGGTGGCTACACCTTC. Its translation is CASKGDLPGAGGYTF.

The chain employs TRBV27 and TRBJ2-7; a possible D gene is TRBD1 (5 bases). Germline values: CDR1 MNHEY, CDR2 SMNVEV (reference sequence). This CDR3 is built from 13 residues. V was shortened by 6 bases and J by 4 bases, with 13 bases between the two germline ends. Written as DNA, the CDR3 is TGTGCCAGCAGCAAATTCCCAGGGTACGAGCAGTACTTC. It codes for CASSKFPGYEQYF.

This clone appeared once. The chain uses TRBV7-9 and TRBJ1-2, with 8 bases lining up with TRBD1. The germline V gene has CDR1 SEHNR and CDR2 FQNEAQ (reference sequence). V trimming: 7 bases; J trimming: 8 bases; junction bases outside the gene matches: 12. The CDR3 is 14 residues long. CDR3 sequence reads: CASKTAGDRRGYTF. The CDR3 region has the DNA TGTGCCAGCAAGACGGCCGGGGACAGGAGGGGCTACACCTTC.

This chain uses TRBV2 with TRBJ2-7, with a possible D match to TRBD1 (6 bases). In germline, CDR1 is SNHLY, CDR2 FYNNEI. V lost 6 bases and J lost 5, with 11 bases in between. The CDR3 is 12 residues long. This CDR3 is CASRERTDEQYF. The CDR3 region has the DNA TGTGCCAGCAGGGAAAGGACAGACGAGCAGTACTTC.

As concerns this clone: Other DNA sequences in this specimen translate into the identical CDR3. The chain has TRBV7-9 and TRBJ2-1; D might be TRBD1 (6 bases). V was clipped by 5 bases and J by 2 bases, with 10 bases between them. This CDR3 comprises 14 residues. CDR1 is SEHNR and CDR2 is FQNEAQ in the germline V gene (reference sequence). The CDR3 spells CASSTGGPYNEQFF. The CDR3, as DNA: TGTGCCAGCAGCACTGGGGGCCCCTACAATGAGCAGTTCTTC.

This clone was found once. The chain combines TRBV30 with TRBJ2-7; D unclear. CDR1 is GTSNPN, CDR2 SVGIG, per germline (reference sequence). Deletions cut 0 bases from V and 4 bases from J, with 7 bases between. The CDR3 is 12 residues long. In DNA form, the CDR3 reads TGTGCCTGGAGTGTGGGCTTTTACGAGCAGTACTTC. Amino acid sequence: CAWSVGFYEQYF.

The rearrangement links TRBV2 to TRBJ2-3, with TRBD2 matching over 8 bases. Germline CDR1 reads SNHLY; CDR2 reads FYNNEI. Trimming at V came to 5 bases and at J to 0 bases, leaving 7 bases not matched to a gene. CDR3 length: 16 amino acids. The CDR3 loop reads CASSKTSGRSTDTQYF. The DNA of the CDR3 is TGTGCCAGCAGTAAAACGAGCGGGAGAAGCACAGATACGCAGTATTTT.

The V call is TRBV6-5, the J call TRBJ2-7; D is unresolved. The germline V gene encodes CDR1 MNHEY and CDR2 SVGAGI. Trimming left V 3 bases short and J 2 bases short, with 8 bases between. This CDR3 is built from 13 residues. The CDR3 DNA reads TGTGCCAGCAGTTATGGTGAGACCTACGAGCAGTACTTC. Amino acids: CASSYGETYEQYF.

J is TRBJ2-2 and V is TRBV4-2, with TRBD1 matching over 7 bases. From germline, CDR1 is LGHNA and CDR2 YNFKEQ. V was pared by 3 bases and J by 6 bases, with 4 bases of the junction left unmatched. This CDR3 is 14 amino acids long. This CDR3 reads CASSHATGAGELFF. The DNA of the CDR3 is TGTGCCAGCAGCCACGCCACAGGGGCCGGGGAGCTGTTTTTT.